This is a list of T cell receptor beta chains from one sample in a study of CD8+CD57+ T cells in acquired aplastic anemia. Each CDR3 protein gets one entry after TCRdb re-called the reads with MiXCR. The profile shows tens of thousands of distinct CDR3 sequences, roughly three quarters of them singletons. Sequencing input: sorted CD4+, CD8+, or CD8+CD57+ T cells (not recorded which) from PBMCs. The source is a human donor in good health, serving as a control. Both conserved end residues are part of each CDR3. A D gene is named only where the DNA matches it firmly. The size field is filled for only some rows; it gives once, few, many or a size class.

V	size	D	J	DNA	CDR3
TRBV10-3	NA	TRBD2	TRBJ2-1	TGTGCCATCAGTGAGTCGACTAGCGGGGGCCCCTACAATGAGCAGTTCTTC	CAISESTSGGPYNEQFF
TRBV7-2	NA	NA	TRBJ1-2	TGTGCCACCAGCTTAGCGCGGGAGGTTACGGCCTATGGCTACACCTTC	CATSLAREVTAYGYTF
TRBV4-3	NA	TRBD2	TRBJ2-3	TGCGCCAGCAGCCTCAACCCGGGGCGGGGGAGCACAGATACGCAGTATTTT	CASSLNPGRGSTDTQYF
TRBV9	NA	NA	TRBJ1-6	TGTGCCAGCAGCGTAGCCCGCAGGGAATCACCCCTCCACTTT	CASSVARRESPLHF
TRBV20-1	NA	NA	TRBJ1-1	TGCAGTGCTAGTCGGAGTATCATGAACACTGAAGCTTTCTTT	CSASRSIMNTEAFF
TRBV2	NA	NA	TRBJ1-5	TGTGCCAGCAGTGACGTGGCCCAGCATTTT	CASSDVAQHF
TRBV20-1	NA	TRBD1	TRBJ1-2	TGCAGTGCTAGCGGACAGGGAGGGCGACCTAACTATGGCTACACCTTC	CSASGQGGRPNYGYTF
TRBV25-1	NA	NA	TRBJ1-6	TGTGCCAGCAGTGAATTGGGGTTTTGGTCACCCCTCCACTTT	CASSELGFWSPLHF
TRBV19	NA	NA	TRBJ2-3	TGTGCCAGTAGTACAGGGACTAGCACAGATACGCAGTATTTT	CASSTGTSTDTQYF
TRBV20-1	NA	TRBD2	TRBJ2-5	TGCAGTGCTACGGGACTAGCGGGAGGGCTCGGCAGGGGAGAGACCCAGTACTTC	CSATGLAGGLGRGETQYF
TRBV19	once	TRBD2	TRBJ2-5	TGTGCCAGTAGCTGGGGACTAGCGGGAGCGGAGACCCAGTACTTC	CASSWGLAGAETQYF
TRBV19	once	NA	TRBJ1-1	TGTGCCAGTACAGGCTGGGACACTGAAGCTTTCTTT	CASTGWDTEAFF
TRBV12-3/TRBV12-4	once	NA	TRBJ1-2	TGTGCCAGCAGTAACATGCCGACCTATGGCTACACCTTC	CASSNMPTYGYTF
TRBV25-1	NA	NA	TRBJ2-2	TGTGCCAGCAGTGTCGGGTCGGGTAACACCGGGGAGCTGTTTTTT	CASSVGSGNTGELFF
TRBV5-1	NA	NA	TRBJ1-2	TGCGCCAGCAGCCCGGACGGGGATTATGGCTACACCTTC	CASSPDGDYGYTF